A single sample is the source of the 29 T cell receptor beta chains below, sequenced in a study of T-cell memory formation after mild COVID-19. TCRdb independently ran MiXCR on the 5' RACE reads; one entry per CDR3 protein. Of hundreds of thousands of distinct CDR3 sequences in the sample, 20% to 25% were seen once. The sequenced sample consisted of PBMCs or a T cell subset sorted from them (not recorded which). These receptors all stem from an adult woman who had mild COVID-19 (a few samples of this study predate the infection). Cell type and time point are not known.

DNA of the CDR3: TGTGCCAGCAGCGTAGCTCCCGGACTAGCGGGAGGGTCTGGGGCCAACGTCCTGACTTTC. Its protein is CASSVAPGLAGGSGANVLTF. The chain is built from TRBV9 and TRBJ2-6; 15 bases line up with TRBD2. This CDR3 is 20 amino acids long. V was pared by 0 bases and J by 1 base, with 5 bases of the junction left unmatched. Germline-derived CDR1 and CDR2 are SGDLS and YYNGEE.

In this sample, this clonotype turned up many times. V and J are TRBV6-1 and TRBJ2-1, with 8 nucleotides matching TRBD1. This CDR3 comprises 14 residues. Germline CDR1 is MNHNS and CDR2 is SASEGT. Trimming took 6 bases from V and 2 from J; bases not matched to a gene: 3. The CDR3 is CASSTGGAYNEQFF. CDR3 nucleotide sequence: TGTGCCAGCAGCACAGGGGGTGCCTACAATGAGCAGTTCTTC.

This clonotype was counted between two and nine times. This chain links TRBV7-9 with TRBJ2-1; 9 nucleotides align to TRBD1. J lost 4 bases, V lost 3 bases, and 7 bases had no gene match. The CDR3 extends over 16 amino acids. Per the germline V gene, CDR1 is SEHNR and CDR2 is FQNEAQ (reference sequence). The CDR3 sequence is CASSLGTGKGYNEQFF. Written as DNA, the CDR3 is TGTGCCAGCAGCTTGGGGACAGGGAAAGGATACAATGAGCAGTTCTTC.

DNA for the CDR3: TGTGCCAGCAGTTTCAGGGCGCTGGGTCAAACCGGGGAGCTGTTTTTT. Amino acids: CASSFRALGQTGELFF. The J gene is TRBJ2-2, the V gene TRBV12-3 or TRBV12-4, with D tentatively TRBD1 (5 bases). CDR3 length: 16 residues. The V gene lost 3 bases and the J gene lost 5 bases, with 16 bases spanning the gap.

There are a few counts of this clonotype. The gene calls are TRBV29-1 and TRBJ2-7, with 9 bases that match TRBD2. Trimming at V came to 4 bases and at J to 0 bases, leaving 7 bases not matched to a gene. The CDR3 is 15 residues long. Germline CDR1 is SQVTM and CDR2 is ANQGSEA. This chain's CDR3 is CSVGGTAGGSYEQYF. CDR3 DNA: TGCAGCGTTGGGGGAACAGCGGGGGGCTCCTACGAGCAGTACTTC.

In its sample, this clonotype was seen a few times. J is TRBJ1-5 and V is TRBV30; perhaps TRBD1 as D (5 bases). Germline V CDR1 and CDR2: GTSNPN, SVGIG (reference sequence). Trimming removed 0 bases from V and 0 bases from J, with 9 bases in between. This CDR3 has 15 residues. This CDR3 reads CAWSVEGRSNQPQHF. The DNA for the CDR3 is TGTGCCTGGAGTGTAGAGGGGCGTAGCAATCAGCCCCAGCATTTT. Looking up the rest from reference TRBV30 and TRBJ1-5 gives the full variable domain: SQTIHQWPATLVQPVGSPLSLECTVEGTSNPNLYWYRQAAGRGLQLLFYSVGIGQISSEVPQNLSASRPQDRQFILSSKKLLLSDSGFYLCAWSVEGRSNQPQHFGDGTRLSIL.

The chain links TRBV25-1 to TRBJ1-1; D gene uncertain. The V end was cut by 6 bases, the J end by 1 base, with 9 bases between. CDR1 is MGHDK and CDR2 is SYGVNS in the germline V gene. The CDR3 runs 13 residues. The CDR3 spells CASRREANTEAFF. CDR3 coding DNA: TGTGCCAGCAGGAGGGAGGCGAACACTGAAGCTTTCTTT.

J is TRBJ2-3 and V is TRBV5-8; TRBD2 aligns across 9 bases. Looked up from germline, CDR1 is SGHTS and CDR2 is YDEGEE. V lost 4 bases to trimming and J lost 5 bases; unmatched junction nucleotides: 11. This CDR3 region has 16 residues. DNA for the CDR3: TGTGCCAGCAGCCCCAGGGGACTAGCCGTACAAGATACGCAGTATTTT. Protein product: CASSPRGLAVQDTQYF.

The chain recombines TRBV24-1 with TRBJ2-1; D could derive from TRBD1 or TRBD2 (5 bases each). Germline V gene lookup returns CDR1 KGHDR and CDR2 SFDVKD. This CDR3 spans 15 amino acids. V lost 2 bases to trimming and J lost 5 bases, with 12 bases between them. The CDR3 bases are TGTGCCACCAGTGATTCTCGGGGCAGGGACAATGAGCAGTTCTTC. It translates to CATSDSRGRDNEQFF.

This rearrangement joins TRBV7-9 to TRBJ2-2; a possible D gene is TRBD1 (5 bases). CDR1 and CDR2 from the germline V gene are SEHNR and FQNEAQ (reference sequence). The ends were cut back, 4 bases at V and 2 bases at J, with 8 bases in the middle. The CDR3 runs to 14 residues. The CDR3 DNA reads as TGTGCCAGCAGCTCGACAGTTAACACCGGGGAGCTGTTTTTT. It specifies CASSSTVNTGELFF. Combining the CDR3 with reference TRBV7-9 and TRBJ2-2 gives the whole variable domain DTGVSQNPRHKITKRGQNVTFRCDPISEHNRLYWYRQTLGQGPEFLTYFQNEAQLEKSRLLSDRFSAERPKGSFSTLEIQRTEQGDSAMYLCASSSTVNTGELFFGEGSRLTVL.

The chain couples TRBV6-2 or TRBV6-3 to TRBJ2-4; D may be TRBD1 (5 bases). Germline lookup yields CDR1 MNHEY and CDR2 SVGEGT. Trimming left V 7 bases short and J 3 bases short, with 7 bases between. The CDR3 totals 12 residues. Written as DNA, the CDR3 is TGTGCCAGCACCGACAGCAAAAACATTCAGTACTTC. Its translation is CASTDSKNIQYF.

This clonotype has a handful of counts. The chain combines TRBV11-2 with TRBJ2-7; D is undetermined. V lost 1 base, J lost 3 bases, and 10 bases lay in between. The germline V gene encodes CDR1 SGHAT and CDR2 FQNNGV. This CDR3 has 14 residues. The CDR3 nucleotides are TGTGCCAGCAGCTTAGTGGCGTCACTCTACGAGCAGTACTTC. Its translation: CASSLVASLYEQYF.

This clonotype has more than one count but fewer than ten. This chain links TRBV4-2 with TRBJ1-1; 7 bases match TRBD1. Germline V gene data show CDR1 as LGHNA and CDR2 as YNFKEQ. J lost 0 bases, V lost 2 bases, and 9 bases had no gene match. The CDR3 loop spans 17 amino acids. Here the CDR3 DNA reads TGTGCCAGCAGCCAACCGGGACAGCTTAGCTTGAACACTGAAGCTTTCTTT. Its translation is CASSQPGQLSLNTEAFF.

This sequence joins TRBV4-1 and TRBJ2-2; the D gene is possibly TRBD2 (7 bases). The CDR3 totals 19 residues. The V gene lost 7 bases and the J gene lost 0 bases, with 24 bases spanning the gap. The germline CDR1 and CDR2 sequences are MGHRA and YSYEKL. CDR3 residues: CASKGGGPSTQSNTGELFF. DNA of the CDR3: TGCGCCAGCAAAGGGGGGGGGCCCTCCACTCAATCGAACACCGGGGAGCTGTTTTTT.

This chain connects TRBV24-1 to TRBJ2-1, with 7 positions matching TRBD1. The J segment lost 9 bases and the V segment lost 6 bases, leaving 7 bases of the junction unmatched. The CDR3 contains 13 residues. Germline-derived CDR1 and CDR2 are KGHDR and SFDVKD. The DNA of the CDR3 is TGTGCCACCAGTCATCAAGGGGGCTTTGAGCAGTTCTTC. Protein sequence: CATSHQGGFEQFF.

The CDR3 spells CASSPGLSDNEQFF. The CDR3 DNA follows: TGTGCCAGCAGCCCGGGACTTTCAGACAATGAGCAGTTCTTC. The chain couples TRBV5-4 to TRBJ2-1, with D possibly being TRBD2 (6 bases). The CDR3 consists of 14 residues. The V gene lost 4 bases and the J gene lost 5 bases, with 13 bases spanning the gap. Germline assignment: CDR1 SGHNT and CDR2 YYREEE (reference sequence).

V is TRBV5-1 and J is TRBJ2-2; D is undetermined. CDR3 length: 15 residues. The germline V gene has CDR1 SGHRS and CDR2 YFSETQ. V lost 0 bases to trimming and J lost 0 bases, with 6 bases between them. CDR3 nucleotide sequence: TGCGCCAGCAGCTTGGGTTCTGCGAACACCGGGGAGCTGTTTTTT. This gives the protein CASSLGSANTGELFF. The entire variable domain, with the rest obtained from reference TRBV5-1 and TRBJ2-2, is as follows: KAGVTQTPRYLIKTRGQQVTLSCSPISGHRSVSWYQQTPGQGLQFLFEYFSETQRNKGNFPGRFSGRQFSNSRSEMNVSTLELGDSALYLCASSLGSANTGELFFGEGSRLTVL.

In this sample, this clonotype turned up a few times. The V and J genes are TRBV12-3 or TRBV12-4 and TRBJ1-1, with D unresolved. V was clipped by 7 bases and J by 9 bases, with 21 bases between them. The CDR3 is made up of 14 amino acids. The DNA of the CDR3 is TGTGCCAGCACCGAACAAGTAGTCCGGACTCAAGCTTTCTTT. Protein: CASTEQVVRTQAFF.

CDR3 sequence reads: CASSLRRLIQHF. CDR3 DNA: TGTGCCAGCAGCTTAAGACGCCTAATCCAGCATTTT. This chain joins TRBV7-3 and TRBJ1-5; D call uncertain. CDR1 SGHTA and CDR2 FQGTGA come from the germline V gene. The V end was cut by 1 base, the J end by 12 bases, with 10 bases between. This CDR3 is built from 12 residues.

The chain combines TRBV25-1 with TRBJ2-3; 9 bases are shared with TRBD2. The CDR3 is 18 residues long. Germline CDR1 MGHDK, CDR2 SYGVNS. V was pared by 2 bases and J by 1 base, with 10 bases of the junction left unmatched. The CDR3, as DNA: TGTGCCAGCAGTGAAAGGGCGGGAGGGCGCGGAGGCACAGATACGCAGTATTTT. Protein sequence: CASSERAGGRGGTDTQYF.

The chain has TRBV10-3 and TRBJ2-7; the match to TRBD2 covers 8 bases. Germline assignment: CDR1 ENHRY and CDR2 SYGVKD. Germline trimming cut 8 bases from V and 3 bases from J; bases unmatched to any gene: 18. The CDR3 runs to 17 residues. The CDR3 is CAIHDSGGPGFGYEQYF. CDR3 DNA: TGTGCCATCCATGACTCGGGAGGGCCGGGGTTCGGCTACGAGCAGTACTTC.

CDR3 coding DNA: TGCGCCAGCAGCTTGGAGAGCTCTGGAAACACCATATATTTT. This encodes CASSLESSGNTIYF. The V call is TRBV5-1, the J call TRBJ1-3; D not resolved. Germline assignment: CDR1 SGHRS and CDR2 YFSETQ. The CDR3 sequence is 14 residues long. V was pared by 0 bases and J by 0 bases, with 4 bases between.

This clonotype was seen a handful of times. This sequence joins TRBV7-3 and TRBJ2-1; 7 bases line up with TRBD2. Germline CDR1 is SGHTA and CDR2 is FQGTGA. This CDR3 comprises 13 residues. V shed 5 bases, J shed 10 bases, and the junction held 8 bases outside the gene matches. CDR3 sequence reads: CASSPGGKQEQFF. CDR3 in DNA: TGTGCCAGCAGCCCGGGGGGTAAGCAGGAGCAGTTCTTC.

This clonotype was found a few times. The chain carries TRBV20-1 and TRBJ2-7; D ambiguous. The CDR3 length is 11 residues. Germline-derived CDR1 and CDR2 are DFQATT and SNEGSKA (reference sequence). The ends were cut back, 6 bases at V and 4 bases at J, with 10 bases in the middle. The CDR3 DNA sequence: TGCAGTGCCCAGTTCGGATACGAGCAGTACTTC. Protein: CSAQFGYEQYF.

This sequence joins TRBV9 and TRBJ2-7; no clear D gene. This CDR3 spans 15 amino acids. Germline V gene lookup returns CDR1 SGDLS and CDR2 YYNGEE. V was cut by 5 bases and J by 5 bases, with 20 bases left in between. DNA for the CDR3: TGTGCCAGCAGTGCCCACTTGAGAAGCGCCGACGAGCAGTACTTC. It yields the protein CASSAHLRSADEQYF.

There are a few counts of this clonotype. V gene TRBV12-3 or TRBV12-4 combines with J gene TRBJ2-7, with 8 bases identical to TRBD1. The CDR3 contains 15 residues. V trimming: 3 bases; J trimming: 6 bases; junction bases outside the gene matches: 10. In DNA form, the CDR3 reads TGTGCCAGCAGTTTCAGGAGACAGGGGATCGGCGAGCAGTACTTC. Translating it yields CASSFRRQGIGEQYF.

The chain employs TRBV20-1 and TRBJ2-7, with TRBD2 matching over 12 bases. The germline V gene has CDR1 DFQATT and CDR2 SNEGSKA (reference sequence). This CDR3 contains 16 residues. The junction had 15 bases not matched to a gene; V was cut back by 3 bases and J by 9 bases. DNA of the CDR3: TGCAGTGCTAGGCGCCGGACTAGCGGGGCCCTTTGGGGGCAGTACTTC. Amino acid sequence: CSARRRTSGALWGQYF.

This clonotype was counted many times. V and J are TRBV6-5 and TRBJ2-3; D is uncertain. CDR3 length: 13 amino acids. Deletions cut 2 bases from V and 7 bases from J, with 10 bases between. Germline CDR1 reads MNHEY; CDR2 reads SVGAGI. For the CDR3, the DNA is TGTGCCAGCAGTTACGACGAAACCAATACGCAGTATTTT. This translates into CASSYDETNTQYF.

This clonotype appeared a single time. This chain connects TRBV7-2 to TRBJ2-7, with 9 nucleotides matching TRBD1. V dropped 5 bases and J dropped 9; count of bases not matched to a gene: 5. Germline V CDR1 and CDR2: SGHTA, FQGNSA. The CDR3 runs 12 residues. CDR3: CASSPRTGVQYF. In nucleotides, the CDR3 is TGTGCCAGCAGCCCCCGGACAGGGGTGCAGTACTTC.